Listed below are T cell receptor beta chains from one sample, sequenced in a study of blood T cells in healthy people across ages. TCRdb fed the 5' RACE reads into MiXCR, producing one record per CDR3 protein. The repertoire holds 710,000 or so distinct CDR3 sequences, with about a fifth as singletons. The sequenced sample was blood. Receptors were obtained from an older man in good health. Each CDR3 is given without its conserved first and last residue.

V gene: TRBV6-1
CDR3 length: 12
CDR3 protein: ASSKDRGYNEQF

V gene: TRBV6-1
CDR3 length: 13
CDR3 protein: ASNKPNRQRETQY

V gene: TRBV7-9
CDR3 length: 15
CDR3 protein: ASSADRGTIAKNIQY

V gene: TRBV20-1
CDR3 length: 10
CDR3 protein: SARERTDTQY

V gene: TRBV12-5
CDR3 length: 11
CDR3 protein: ASGLELSNEQF

V gene: TRBV9
CDR3 length: 13
CDR3 protein: ASSAQAGGVEKLF

V gene: TRBV12-3/TRBV12-4
CDR3 length: 12
CDR3 protein: ASSPPARAEKLF

V gene: TRBV12-3/TRBV12-4
CDR3 length: 13
CDR3 protein: ASSLKGFRDYGYT

V gene: TRBV28
CDR3 length: 10
CDR3 protein: ASNSGANVLT

V gene: TRBV29-1
CDR3 length: 10
CDR3 protein: SGVRGSSEQF

V gene: TRBV6-1
CDR3 length: 12
CDR3 protein: ASSDSGRGNEQF

V gene: TRBV6-5
CDR3 length: 13
CDR3 protein: ASSPNRAGYNEQF

V gene: TRBV7-9
CDR3 length: 12
CDR3 protein: ASSPPWDTDTQY

V gene: TRBV5-1
CDR3 length: 11
CDR3 protein: ASSIDRTYEQY

V gene: TRBV20-1
CDR3 length: 12
CDR3 protein: SAQTSGSVNEQF

V gene: TRBV13
CDR3 length: 15
CDR3 protein: ASIGKVRQGAISEAF

V gene: TRBV29-1
CDR3 length: 10
CDR3 protein: SVSTGNTEAF

V gene: TRBV6-5
CDR3 length: 15
CDR3 protein: ASSYSWREMGYNEQF

V gene: TRBV7-6
CDR3 length: 11
CDR3 protein: ASRGDIAYEQY

V gene: TRBV18
CDR3 length: 12
CDR3 protein: ASSPGTEKNIQY

V gene: TRBV5-1
CDR3 length: 14
CDR3 protein: ASSGGPGTWNTEAF

V gene: TRBV6-5
CDR3 length: 11
CDR3 protein: ASSPFLRETQY

V gene: TRBV28
CDR3 length: 12
CDR3 protein: ATNTQGLSYEQY

V gene: TRBV30
CDR3 length: 10
CDR3 protein: AWGDRGETQY

V gene: TRBV7-3
CDR3 length: 11
CDR3 protein: ASSVRLGETQY

V gene: TRBV12-3/TRBV12-4
CDR3 length: 13
CDR3 protein: ASSFGGGRGEKLF

V gene: TRBV24-1
CDR3 length: 11
CDR3 protein: ATASDPYNEQF

V gene: TRBV11-2
CDR3 length: 14
CDR3 protein: ASSFAGGPGTDTQY

V gene: TRBV20-1
CDR3 length: 10
CDR3 protein: SAEGTDTEAF

V gene: TRBV20-1
CDR3 length: 11
CDR3 protein: RYYRGLNTEAF

V gene: TRBV18
CDR3 length: 16
CDR3 protein: ASSQETGDRSGANVLT